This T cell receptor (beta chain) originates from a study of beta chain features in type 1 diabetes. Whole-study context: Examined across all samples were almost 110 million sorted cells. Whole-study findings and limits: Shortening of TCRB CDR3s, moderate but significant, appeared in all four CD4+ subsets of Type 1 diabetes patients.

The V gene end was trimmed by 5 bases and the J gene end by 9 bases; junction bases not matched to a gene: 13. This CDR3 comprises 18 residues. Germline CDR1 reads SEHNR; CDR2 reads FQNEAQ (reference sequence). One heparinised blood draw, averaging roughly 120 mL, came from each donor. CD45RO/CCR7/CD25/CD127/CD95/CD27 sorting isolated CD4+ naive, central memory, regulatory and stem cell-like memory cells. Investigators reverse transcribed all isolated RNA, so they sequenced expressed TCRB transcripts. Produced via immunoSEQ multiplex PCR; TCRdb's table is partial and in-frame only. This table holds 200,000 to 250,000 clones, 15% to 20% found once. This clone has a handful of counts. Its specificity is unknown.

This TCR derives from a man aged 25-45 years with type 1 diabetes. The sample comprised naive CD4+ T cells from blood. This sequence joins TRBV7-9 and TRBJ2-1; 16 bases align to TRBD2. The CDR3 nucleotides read TGTGCCAGCAGCGTGACCCCCGGGACTAGCGGGAGGGTCACTGAGCAGTTCTTC. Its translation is CASSVTPGTSGRVTEQFF.